Sequencing of this TCR beta chain was carried out in a study of T cells after yellow fever vaccination. TCRdb re-called the 5' RACE reads through MiXCR, storing one row per CDR3 protein. Counted here are around 300,000 distinct CDR3 sequences, 4% to 5.5% occurring once; the ten biggest clones make up just under 20%. This clonotype was picked up many times. CDR1 and CDR2 from the germline V gene are MDHEN and SYDVKM. CDR3 length: 15 residues. V shed 4 bases and J shed 3 bases, with 16 bases lying between them. The source is a man aged 18-30 years who received the YFV17D yellow fever vaccine. Sequencing was performed on PBMCs, taken 15 days after the yellow fever booster vaccination. This chain links TRBV28 with TRBJ2-7, with D perhaps TRBD1 or TRBD2 (5 bases each). CDR3 DNA sequence: TGTGCCAGCAGTTCCCCCAGGGACGGACACTACGAGCAGTACTTC. Translating gives CASSSPRDGHYEQYF.